Reported below is one TCR beta chain. There is no known antigen for this receptor. No much larger clone is present one base from it, and per-base qualities are unavailable. Here V drops 0 bases and J drops 3 bases, and the junction holds 7 bases not matched to any gene. The CDR3 runs 17 amino acids, cysteine and phenylalanine included. CDR3 DNA is the only sequence kept; it has 51 bases, read in frame from the first base. The germline V gene provides CDR1 SGHRS and CDR2 YFSETQ. TCRbeta CDR3 regions were amplified from genomic DNA by means of the immunoSEQ Assay, a bias-controlled multiplex PCR. Per the source publication's procedure: Nucleated cell counts per sample were estimated from amplification of reference gene primers within the assay. To quantify the absolute abundance of each unique TCRbeta CDR3 rearrangement, sequence reads were collapsed and filtered. For each sample, productive Simpson clonality was calculated as the square root of Simpson's diversity index over productive rearrangements. TCRdb mirrors the immuneACCESS table, restricted to in-frame sequences. Some clones are absent from its copies; in checked studies, under half trace to an unresolved V gene, and the reason for the others is unknown. V and J calls and clone size follow that table, whereas D and trimming were derived from the DNA. In this sample the table shows approximately 76,000 clones, about 86% of which occur a single time. Together, the top ten hold over 15% of the sample.

This sample stems from a study of blood T cell repertoires in COVID-19 (dated by TCRdb to 2018 to 2021). Describing the broader study: Samples covering the acute and convalescent phases of COVID-19 were provided by collaborators in the United States, Italy and Spain. The prospective study material was composed of cDNA or gDNA derived from T cells, B-cell-depleted T cells, or PBMCs. Deeply sampled blood TCRbeta repertoires from subjects exposed to, actively infected with, or recovered from COVID-19 were included in the dataset. Where available, HLA class I and class II types were taken from metadata supplied by the sample provider and were not determined by assay-based typing. Sample metadata almost always included a de-identified subject ID, COVID-19 status, age in years and sex. The repertoires were released in a freely available public database intended as a resource for research on the immune response to SARS-CoV-2. Samples came from the ongoing ImmuneRACE study (first 160 participants) plus 1,254 subjects from 6 global collaborators.

General conclusions and limits of the study: Clinical and demographic metadata were provided uncurated, with the amount varying by source and participant.

Each collaborating institution followed its own protocols to collect whole blood in K2EDTA tubes. For TCRbeta analysis, collaborators shipped samples as frozen whole blood, isolated PBMCs, or DNA extracted from either of those sample types. This clonotype originated in a man of 80 years or more in a cohort sampled during active COVID-19. Source material: peripheral blood. The chain couples TRBV5-1 to TRBJ2-3, with TRBD1 matching 10 junction bases. The CDR3 corresponds to CASSLGGTGAKTDTQYF. The DNA sequence reads TGCGCCAGCAGCTTGGGCGGGACAGGGGCTAAGACAGATACGCAGTATTTT. With the portions outside the CDR3 filled from the reference TRBV5-1 and TRBJ2-3 genes, the complete variable region becomes KAGVTQTPRYLIKTRGQQVTLSCSPISGHRSVSWYQQTPGQGLQFLFEYFSETQRNKGNFPGRFSGRQFSNSRSEMNVSTLELGDSALYLCASSLGGTGAKTDTQYFGPGTRLTVL.